A single sample gave rise to the 27 T cell receptor beta chains below, sequenced in a study of response to subunit inactivated influenza vaccine. A single record per CDR3 protein comes from TCRdb applying MiXCR to the RT-PCR reads. The sample contains hundreds of thousands of distinct CDR3 sequences, over 9.5% of which appear only once. Sequencing used PBMCs from blood, obtained on the day of vaccination. These receptor sequences come from a man aged 45-60 years who received an inactivated influenza vaccine.

This clonotype was seen a handful of times. The rearrangement links TRBV4-3 to TRBJ2-3, with D tentatively TRBD2 (5 bases). The V gene lost 1 base and the J gene lost 5 bases, with 13 bases spanning the gap. Germline CDR1 is LGHNA and CDR2 is YSLEER. This CDR3 is built from 15 residues. The CDR3 DNA reads as TGCGCCAGCAGCCAAGGGTCGCTCGGGAAAGATACGCAGTATTTT. Amino acid sequence: CASSQGSLGKDTQYF.

A few counts support this clonotype. This chain links TRBV2 with TRBJ2-5, with TRBD1 as a possible D gene (6 bases). Trimming took off 4 bases at V and 3 bases at J, with 9 bases between the two ends. This CDR3 spans 13 amino acids. The germline V gene has CDR1 SNHLY and CDR2 FYNNEI. The CDR3 DNA sequence: TGTGCCAGCAGTGGGGCAGGGGAAGAGACCCAGTACTTC. Amino acid sequence: CASSGAGEETQYF.

This clonotype appeared a few times. The gene calls are TRBV3-1 and TRBJ2-1, with 10 nucleotides matching TRBD2. CDR1 LGHDT and CDR2 YNNKEL come from the germline V gene (reference sequence). The CDR3 contains 16 residues. The trim removed 1 base at V and 7 bases at J, leaving 7 bases unmatched. The CDR3 bases are TGTGCCAGCAGCCAAGTTCCTAGCGGGAGAGAAAATGAGCAGTTCTTC. It specifies CASSQVPSGRENEQFF.

The V and J genes are TRBV6-5 and TRBJ2-1; 16 bases are shared with TRBD2. The CDR3 consists of 15 residues. V dropped 2 bases and J dropped 9; count of bases not matched to a gene: 1. Looked up from germline, CDR1 is MNHEY and CDR2 is SVGAGI. CDR3 region: CASSYGTSGRGEQFF. The CDR3 nucleotides read TGTGCCAGCAGTTACGGGACTAGCGGGAGGGGTGAGCAGTTCTTC.

This clonotype was recorded only once. The chain recombines TRBV4-3 with TRBJ1-2, with D hard to call. The V and J ends lost 0 bases and 8 bases respectively, with 16 bases between them. The CDR3 sequence is 15 residues long. From germline, CDR1 is LGHNA and CDR2 YSLEER. The CDR3 reads CASSQDSPRLGGYTF. The CDR3 nucleotides read TGCGCCAGCAGCCAAGACTCTCCCAGACTAGGGGGCTACACCTTC.

A few counts support this clonotype. The J gene is TRBJ1-4, the V gene TRBV18; D is uncertain. CDR3 size: 16 residues. The germline V and J ends were trimmed by 3 bases and 0 bases, with 11 bases remaining between them. Germline V gene lookup returns CDR1 KGHSH and CDR2 LQKENI. CDR3 DNA: TGTGCCAGCTCACCCCTTCAAGTTGCAACTAATGAAAAACTGTTTTTT. Protein: CASSPLQVATNEKLFF. Filled out from reference TRBV18 and TRBJ1-4, the complete variable domain reads NAGVMQNPRHLVRRRGQEARLRCSPMKGHSHVYWYRQLPEEGLKFMVYLQKENIIDESGMPKERFSAEFPKEGPSILRIQQVVRGDSAAYFCASSPLQVATNEKLFFGSGTQLSVL.

In its sample, this clonotype was seen many times. This rearrangement joins TRBV5-1 to TRBJ2-7; TRBD1 aligns across 7 bases. J was trimmed by 7 bases and V by 3 bases; bases with no gene match: 13. The CDR3 covers 15 residues. Germline values: CDR1 SGHRS, CDR2 YFSETQ. The CDR3 region has the DNA TGCGCCAGCAGCTCCATACAGGGGTCCTTAGGGGAGCAGTACTTC. Translation gives CASSSIQGSLGEQYF.

The rearrangement uses TRBV15 and TRBJ2-2, with D possibly being TRBD1 (5 bases). Germline V gene data show CDR1 as LNHNV and CDR2 as YYDKDF (reference sequence). This CDR3 comprises 17 residues. V was shortened by 3 bases and J by 2 bases, with 16 bases between the two germline ends. CDR3 DNA sequence: TGTGCCACCAGCAGGAGTTGGGGCGCCCGAAACACCGGGGAGCTGTTTTTT. The encoded protein is CATSRSWGARNTGELFF.

This clonotype was detected only a few times. The chain has TRBV20-1 and TRBJ2-5, with D perhaps being TRBD1 or TRBD2 (5 bases each). The CDR3 loop spans 14 amino acids. Germline V lookup: CDR1 DFQATT, CDR2 SNEGSKA (reference sequence). Trimming left V 6 bases short and J 5 bases short, with 19 bases between. In DNA, the CDR3 is TGCAGTGCCAGGGCACCGGGACCCAGGGAGACCCAGTACTTC. This codes for CSARAPGPRETQYF.

This clonotype showed up many times. This chain links TRBV7-2 with TRBJ2-2; tentative D call: TRBD1 (5 bases). Per the germline V gene, CDR1 is SGHTA and CDR2 is FQGNSA. This CDR3 is 15 amino acids long. V lost 3 bases, J lost 1 base, and 9 bases lay in between. The chain's CDR3 is CASSFYQGNTGELFF. DNA of the CDR3: TGTGCCAGCAGCTTCTACCAGGGGAACACCGGGGAGCTGTTTTTT.

This chain links TRBV5-1 with TRBJ1-2; D might be TRBD1 (5 bases). This CDR3 spans 14 amino acids. Germline assignment: CDR1 SGHRS and CDR2 YFSETQ. V dropped 4 bases and J dropped 4 bases, with 14 bases sitting between them. CDR3 sequence: CASSLSQGSYGYTF. The CDR3 region has the DNA TGCGCCAGCAGCCTTAGCCAGGGTAGCTATGGCTACACCTTC.

The rearrangement joins TRBV5-1 to TRBJ1-3; D is perhaps TRBD1 (5 bases). Germline loops: CDR1 SGHRS, CDR2 YFSETQ. V was shortened by 3 bases and J by 1 base, with 11 bases between the two germline ends. This CDR3 region has 15 residues. CDR3 amino acids: CASSSGHVSGNTIYF. The CDR3 coding sequence is TGCGCCAGCAGCTCTGGACACGTTTCTGGAAACACCATATATTTT.

The table lists this clonotype with many counts. V gene TRBV20-1 combines with J gene TRBJ1-5, with D possibly being TRBD1 (5 bases). CDR3 length: 14 residues. CDR1 and CDR2 (germline): DFQATT, SNEGSKA (reference sequence). Trimming removed 5 bases from V and 9 bases from J, with 20 bases in between. CDR3 loop: CSAPRGPDEGPQHF. CDR3 sequence (DNA): TGCAGTGCTCCCCGGGGCCCCGATGAGGGGCCCCAGCATTTT.

This CDR3 is CSVKSKGAPNLLNTEAFF. CDR3 in DNA: TGCAGTGTCAAGAGTAAGGGGGCCCCAAACCTCCTGAACACTGAAGCTTTCTTT. The rearrangement uses TRBV20-1 and TRBJ1-1, with 7 bases lining up with TRBD1. The ends lost 7 bases at V and 0 bases at J; junction bases unmatched: 20. Germline lookup yields CDR1 DFQATT and CDR2 SNEGSKA (reference sequence). This CDR3 has 18 amino acids.

The table lists this clonotype with a few counts. The chain joins TRBV11-1 to TRBJ2-1, with D possibly TRBD2 on 5 matching bases. The CDR3 loop spans 17 amino acids. The germline CDR1 and CDR2 sequences are SGHAT and FQDESV (reference sequence). The V end was cut by 6 bases, the J end by 1 base, with 19 bases between. The CDR3 loop is CASSHWRTKDSYNEQFF. In nucleotides, the CDR3 is TGTGCCAGCAGTCACTGGAGGACCAAGGATTCCTACAATGAGCAGTTCTTC.

This clonotype was observed a handful of times. V gene TRBV20-1 combines with J gene TRBJ1-5; D possibly corresponds to TRBD1 (5 bases). The CDR3 consists of 18 residues. Per the germline V gene, CDR1 is DFQATT and CDR2 is SNEGSKA (reference sequence). With 2 bases removed from V and 2 bases from J, the gap between germline ends came to 22 bases. The CDR3 spells CSARPPRRSGGRNQPQHF. The DNA of the CDR3 is TGCAGTGCTAGACCTCCTCGGCGGTCCGGGGGTCGCAATCAGCCCCAGCATTTT.

This clonotype was seen more than once but under ten times. The gene calls are TRBV6-6 and TRBJ2-1; D gene uncertain. This CDR3 contains 13 residues. The V end lost 0 bases, the J end lost 5 bases, and 5 bases lay between the germline ends. Germline V gene data show CDR1 as MNHNY and CDR2 as SVGAGI (reference sequence). This CDR3 reads CASSYSPNNEQFF. The CDR3 bases are TGTGCCAGCAGTTACTCGCCCAACAATGAGCAGTTCTTC.

This clonotype was seen a few times. The genes are TRBV28 and TRBJ1-1, with a possible D match to TRBD1 (6 bases). From germline, CDR1 is MDHEN and CDR2 SYDVKM. With 5 bases removed from V and 6 bases from J, the gap between germline ends came to 16 bases. The CDR3 extends over 14 amino acids. CDR3 nucleotide sequence: TGTGCCAGCAGTCCGTCCCGGGACAATTCTGAAGCTTTCTTT. It specifies CASSPSRDNSEAFF.

The gene calls are TRBV29-1 and TRBJ1-1; D is unclear. V lost 7 bases to trimming and J lost 1 base, with 13 bases between them. Per germline, CDR1 SQVTM and CDR2 ANQGSEA. The CDR3 loop spans 13 amino acids. This CDR3 reads CSAAGLTNTEAFF. The CDR3 DNA reads as TGCAGCGCGGCCGGACTGACGAACACTGAAGCTTTCTTT.

The V and J genes are TRBV7-2 and TRBJ2-7; 8 bases are shared with TRBD1. The CDR3 extends over 14 amino acids. The ends lost 5 bases at V and 4 bases at J; junction bases unmatched: 7. CDR1 SGHTA and CDR2 FQGNSA come from the germline V gene. This CDR3 reads CASSLDRVAYEQYF. Written as DNA, the CDR3 is TGTGCCAGCAGCCTGGACAGGGTCGCATACGAGCAGTACTTC.

The chain is built from TRBV7-2 and TRBJ2-3; no definite D call. Germline V gene sequence: CDR1 SGHTA, CDR2 FQGNSA. CDR3 size: 15 residues. Trimming removed 3 bases at V and 6 bases at J, with 16 bases between. The CDR3 spells CASSLLMMGWDTQYF. The DNA of the CDR3 is TGTGCCAGCAGCTTGCTGATGATGGGGTGGGATACGCAGTATTTT.

Details on this clonotype: The junction and the germline gene differ at one end; a read error may be behind it. The chain is built from TRBV7-2 and TRBJ2-6; the D call may be TRBD1 or TRBD2 (6 bases each). CDR1 and CDR2 from the germline V gene are SGHTA and FQGNSA. This CDR3 contains 17 residues. CDR3 sequence: CASSLGWGEGGGNLLTF. The CDR3 nucleotides are TGTGCCAGCAGCTTAGGTTGGGGAGAAGGGGGAGGCAACCTCCTGACTTTC. Full variable domain (remainder filled in from reference TRBV7-2 and TRBJ2-6): GAGVSQSPSNKVTEKGKDVELRCDPISGHTALYWYRQSLGQGLEFLIYFQGNSAPDKSGLPSDRFSAERTGGSVSTLTIQRTQQEDSAVYLCASSLGWGEGGGNLLTFGAGSRLTVL.

This clonotype has ten or more counts. The V call is TRBV13, the J call TRBJ2-4, with 10 bases fitting TRBD1. There are 15 residues in the CDR3. The germline V gene encodes CDR1 PRHDT and CDR2 FYEKMQ (reference sequence). J gave up 7 bases and V 5 bases, and 8 bases lay outside the gene matches. As DNA, the CDR3 is TGTGCCAGCAGCAAACTCGGGACAGGGGTGAACATTCAGTACTTC. Its translation: CASSKLGTGVNIQYF.

The table lists this clonotype with a few counts. The genes are TRBV20-1 and TRBJ2-5, with 7 bases lining up with TRBD1. The CDR3 spans 13 residues. From germline, CDR1 is DFQATT and CDR2 SNEGSKA (reference sequence). V gave up 3 bases and J gave up 3 bases; unmatched junction bases: 4. The CDR3: CSASPGTEETQYF. The CDR3 DNA is TGCAGTGCTAGTCCCGGGACAGAAGAGACCCAGTACTTC.

This clonotype came up many times. The J gene is TRBJ1-6, the V gene TRBV9, with a possible D match to TRBD1 (5 bases). V was pared by 3 bases and J by 6 bases, with 13 bases between. Germline loops: CDR1 SGDLS, CDR2 YYNGEE. The CDR3 runs to 15 residues. DNA of the CDR3: TGTGCCAGCAGCGAGGAGGGGCGACCTAATTCACCCCTCCACTTT. Translating it yields CASSEEGRPNSPLHF.

The chain recombines TRBV20-1 with TRBJ2-6; unclear D gene. Germline CDR1 is DFQATT and CDR2 is SNEGSKA (reference sequence). V was trimmed by 6 bases and J by 2 bases, leaving 2 bases between them. The CDR3 has 11 residues. This chain's CDR3 is CSAPGANVLTF. The DNA for the CDR3 is TGCAGTGCGCCTGGGGCCAACGTCCTGACTTTC.

As for this clonotype: The junction shows a germline mismatch at one end, possibly a read error. The chain couples TRBV7-9 to TRBJ1-1, with TRBD1 as a possible D gene (5 bases). CDR3 length equals 14 residues. Germline V gene sequence: CDR1 SEHNR, CDR2 FQNEAQ (reference sequence). CDR3 sequence (DNA): TGTGCCAGCAGTCCCGGGGCCAGGAACACTGAAGTTTTCTTT. This codes for CASSPGARNTEVFF.